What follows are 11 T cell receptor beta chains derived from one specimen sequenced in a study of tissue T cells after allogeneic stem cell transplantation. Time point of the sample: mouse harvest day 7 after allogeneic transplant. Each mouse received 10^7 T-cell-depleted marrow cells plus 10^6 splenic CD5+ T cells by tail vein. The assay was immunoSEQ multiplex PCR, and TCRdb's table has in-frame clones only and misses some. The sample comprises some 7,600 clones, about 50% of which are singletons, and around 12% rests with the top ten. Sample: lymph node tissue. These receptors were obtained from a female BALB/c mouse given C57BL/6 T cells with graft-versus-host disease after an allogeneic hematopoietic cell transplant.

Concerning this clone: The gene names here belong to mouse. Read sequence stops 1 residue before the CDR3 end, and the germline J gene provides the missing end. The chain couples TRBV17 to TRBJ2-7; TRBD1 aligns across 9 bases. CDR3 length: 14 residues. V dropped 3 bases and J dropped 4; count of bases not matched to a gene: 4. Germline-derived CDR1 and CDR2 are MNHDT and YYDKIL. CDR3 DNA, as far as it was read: TGTGCTAGCAGTAGGGACAGGGGCCCTTATGAACAGTAC. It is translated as CASSRDRGPYEQY. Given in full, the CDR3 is CASSRDRGPYEQYF. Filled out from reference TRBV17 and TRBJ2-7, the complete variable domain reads DTTVKQNPRYKLARVGKPVNLICSQTMNHDTMYWYQKKPNQAPKLLLFYYDKILNREADTFEKFQSSRPNNSFCSLYIGSAGLEYSAMYLCASSRDRGPYEQYFGPGTRLTVL.

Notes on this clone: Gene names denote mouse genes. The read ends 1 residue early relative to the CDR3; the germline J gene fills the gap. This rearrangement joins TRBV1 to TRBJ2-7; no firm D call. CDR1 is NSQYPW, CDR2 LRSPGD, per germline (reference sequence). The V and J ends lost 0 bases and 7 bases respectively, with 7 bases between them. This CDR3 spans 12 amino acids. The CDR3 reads CTCSADEVEQYF. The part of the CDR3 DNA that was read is TGCACCTGCAGTGCAGATGAGGTAGAACAGTAC.

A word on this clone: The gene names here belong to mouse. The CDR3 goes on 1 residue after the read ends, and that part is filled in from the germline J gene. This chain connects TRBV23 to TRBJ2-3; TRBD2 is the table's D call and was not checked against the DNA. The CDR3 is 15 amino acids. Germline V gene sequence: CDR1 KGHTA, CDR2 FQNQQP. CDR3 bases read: TGCTCCAGCAGTGGACTGGGGTCTAGTGCAGAAACGCTGTAT. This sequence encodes CSSSGLGSSAETLY. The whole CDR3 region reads CSSSGLGSSAETLYF.

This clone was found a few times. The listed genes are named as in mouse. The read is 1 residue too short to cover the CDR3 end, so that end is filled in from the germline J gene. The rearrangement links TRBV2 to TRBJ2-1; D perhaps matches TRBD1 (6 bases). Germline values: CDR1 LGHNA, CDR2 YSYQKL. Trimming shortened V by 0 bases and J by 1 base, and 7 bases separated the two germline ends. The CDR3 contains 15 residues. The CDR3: CASSQERGNYAEQFF. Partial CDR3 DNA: TGTGCCAGCAGCCAAGAGAGGGGGAACTATGCTGAGCAGTTC.

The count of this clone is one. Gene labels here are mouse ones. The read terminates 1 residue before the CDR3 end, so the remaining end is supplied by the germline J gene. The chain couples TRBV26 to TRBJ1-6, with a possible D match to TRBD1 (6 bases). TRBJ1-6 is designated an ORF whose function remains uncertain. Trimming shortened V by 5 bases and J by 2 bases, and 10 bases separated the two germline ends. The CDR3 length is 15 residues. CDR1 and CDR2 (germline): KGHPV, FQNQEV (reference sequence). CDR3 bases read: TGTGCCAGCAGTTCCGGGACAACCTATAATTCGCCCCTCTAC. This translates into CASSSGTTYNSPLY. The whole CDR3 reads CASSSGTTYNSPLYF.

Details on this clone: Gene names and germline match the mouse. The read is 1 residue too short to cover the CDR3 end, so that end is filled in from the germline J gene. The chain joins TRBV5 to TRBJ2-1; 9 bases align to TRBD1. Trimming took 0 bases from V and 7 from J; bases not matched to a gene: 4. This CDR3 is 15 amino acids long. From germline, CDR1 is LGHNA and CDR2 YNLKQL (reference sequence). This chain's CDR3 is CASSQEQGARAEQFF. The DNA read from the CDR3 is TGTGCCAGCAGCCAAGAACAGGGGGCGAGAGCTGAGCAGTTC.

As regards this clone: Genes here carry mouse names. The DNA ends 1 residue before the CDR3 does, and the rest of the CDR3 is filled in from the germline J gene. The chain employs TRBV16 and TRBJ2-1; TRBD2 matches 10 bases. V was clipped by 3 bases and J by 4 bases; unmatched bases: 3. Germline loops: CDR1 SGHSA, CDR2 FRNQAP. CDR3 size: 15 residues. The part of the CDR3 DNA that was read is TGTGCAAGCAGCTTCCGACTGGGGGGATATGCTGAGCAGTTC. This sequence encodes CASSFRLGGYAEQF. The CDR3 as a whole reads CASSFRLGGYAEQFF.

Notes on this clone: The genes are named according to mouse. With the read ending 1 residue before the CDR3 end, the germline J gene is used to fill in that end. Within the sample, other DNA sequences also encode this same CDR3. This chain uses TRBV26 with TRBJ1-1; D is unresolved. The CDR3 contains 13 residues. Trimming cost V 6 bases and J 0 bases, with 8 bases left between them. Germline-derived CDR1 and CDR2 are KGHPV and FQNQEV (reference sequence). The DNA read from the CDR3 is TGTGCCAGCAGCCGCAATGCAAACACAGAAGTCTTC. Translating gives CASSRNANTEVF. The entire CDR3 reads CASSRNANTEVFF.

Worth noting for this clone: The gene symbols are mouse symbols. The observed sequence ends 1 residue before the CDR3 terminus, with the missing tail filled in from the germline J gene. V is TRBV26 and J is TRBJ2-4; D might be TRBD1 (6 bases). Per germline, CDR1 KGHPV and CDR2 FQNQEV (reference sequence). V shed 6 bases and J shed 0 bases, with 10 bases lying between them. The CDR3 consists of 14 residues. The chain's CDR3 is CASSRDISQNTLYF. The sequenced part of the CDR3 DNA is TGTGCCAGCAGCCGGGACATTAGTCAAAACACCTTGTAC.

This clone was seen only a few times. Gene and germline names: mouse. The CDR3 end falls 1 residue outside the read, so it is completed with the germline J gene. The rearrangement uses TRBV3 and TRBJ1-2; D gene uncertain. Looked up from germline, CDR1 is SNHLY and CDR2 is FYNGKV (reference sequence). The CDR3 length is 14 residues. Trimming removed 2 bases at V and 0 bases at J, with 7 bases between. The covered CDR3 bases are TGTGCCAGCAGCTTAAGGAACTCAAACTCCGACTACACC. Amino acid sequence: CASSLRNSNSDYT. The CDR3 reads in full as CASSLRNSNSDYTF.

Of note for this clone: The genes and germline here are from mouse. The CDR3 sequence: CASSSTGGKDTQYF. CDR3 DNA, as far as it was read: TGTGCAAGCAGCTCGACAGGGGGAAAGGACACCCAGTAC. The chain links TRBV16 to TRBJ2-5; 9 bases match TRBD1. The read ends 1 residue early relative to the CDR3; the germline J gene fills the gap. V dropped 4 bases and J dropped 6; count of bases not matched to a gene: 5. Germline V gene sequence: CDR1 SGHSA, CDR2 FRNQAP. The CDR3 totals 14 residues. Based on the CDR3 plus reference TRBV16 and TRBJ2-5, the full variable domain is NAGVIQTPRHKVTGKGQEATLWCEPISGHSAVFWYRQTIVQGLEFLTYFRNQAPIDDSGMPKERFSAQMPNQSHSTLKIQSTQPQDSAVYLCASSSTGGKDTQYFGPGTRLLVL.